This T cell receptor beta chain stems from a study of blood T cell repertoires in COVID-19 (dated by TCRdb to 2018 to 2021). Background on the whole study: Collaborator samples came from the United States, Italy and Spain and covered acute and convalescent phases of COVID-19. The prospective study material was composed of cDNA or gDNA derived from T cells, B-cell-depleted T cells, or PBMCs. The dataset comprised deeply sampled blood TCRbeta repertoires from subjects exposed to, actively infected with, or recovered from COVID-19. The repertoires were made available in a free public database intended to serve as a resource for research on the immune response to SARS-CoV-2. The samples were drawn from two sources: the first 160 participants of the ongoing ImmuneRACE study, and 1,254 subjects contributed by 6 global collaborators. The sample metadata nearly always contained a de-identified subject ID, COVID-19 status, age in years and sex. Where HLA class I and class II types were available, the types were taken from metadata supplied by the sample provider, not from assay-based typing. Findings and caveats that apply to the study as a whole: Clinical and demographic metadata were provided uncurated, with the amount varying by source and participant.

TCRbeta CDR3 regions were amplified from genomic DNA by means of the immunoSEQ Assay, a bias-controlled multiplex PCR. The published analysis was carried out like this. The number of nucleated cells in each sample was estimated from the amplification of reference gene primers within the assay. To quantify the absolute abundance of each unique TCRbeta CDR3 rearrangement, sequence reads were collapsed and filtered. For each sample, productive Simpson clonality was calculated as the square root of Simpson's diversity index across productive rearrangements. In its TCRdb copy, this immuneACCESS table keeps in-frame sequences only and misses some clones. Where compared with another copy, unresolved V genes explain less than half of these, and the others have no known cause. V, J and clone size are taken as reported in that table, and D and trimming were inferred from the DNA itself. The sample table holds roughly 230,000 clones, of which 81% were seen once. Of the sample, approximately 8.7% is held by the ten largest clones.

Whole blood was collected in K2EDTA tubes by collaborating institutions according to the institutions' own protocols. Collaborator samples were shipped for TCRbeta analysis as frozen whole blood, isolated PBMCs, or DNA extracted from either sample type. Turning to this clone: No antigen is known for it. No much larger clone exists at a distance of one base, and base qualities are not known.

The TCR sequence derives from an elderly woman with acute or convalescent COVID-19. Input material: peripheral blood.

The DNA sequence follows: TGTGCCAGCAGTTATTCTCCGGGGAGGAGAGCTTACAATGAGCAGTTCTTC. This codes for CASSYSPGRRAYNEQFF. The chain couples TRBV6-2 or TRBV6-3 to TRBJ2-1; TRBD2 might be the D gene, on 6 matching bases. CDR1 MNHEY and CDR2 SVGEGT were looked up in the germline V gene. V is reduced by 3 bases and J by 4 bases, leaving a spacing of 19 bases between them. Including the terminal cysteine and phenylalanine, the CDR3 comprises 17 residues. Kept here is only the CDR3 DNA, which spans 51 bases and is read in frame from base 1.